The entry below gives a single T cell receptor (beta chain) sequence along with its context. This clonotype has a count of ten or more. Its cognate antigen has yet to be identified. No qualities accompany the bases; no much larger clone lies one base away. This specimen comes from a study of early T cells in non-severe SARS-CoV-2 infection (dated by TCRdb to the early 2020s). Context from the whole study: Because TCR sequencing was done on bulk RNA from unsorted whole blood, the alpha and beta chains could not be paired. General conclusions and limits of the study: Matching against VDJdb was skewed toward anti-spike CD8 responses, likely underestimated virus-specific expansions, and missed private and CD4 specificities.

The study was a case-control design nested within a healthcare worker cohort in London, UK, with weekly nasopharyngeal swab PCR tests and blood sampling. Between 23 and 31 March 2020, the week of the UK lockdown, healthcare workers were enrolled and then followed up weekly for as long as 16 weeks. CDR1 and CDR2 (LNHDA, SQIVND) derive from the germline V gene (reference sequence). The CDR3 numbers 13 residues from cysteine through phenylalanine. This entry keeps only the CDR3 DNA: 39 bases, framed from base 1. V gives up 3 bases and J gives up 4 bases, and the segment between their germline ends measures 7 bases. The library relied on 5' RACE. The instrument was a NextSeq 500. Unique molecular identifiers were attached to individual cDNA molecules in the TCR library protocol so that sequencing error and PCR bias could be corrected. Both TCR alpha and beta chains were sequenced, and tight co-correlation was observed between alpha and beta sequence abundances in each sample. Per the original workflow: Decombinator V4 was used to perform V gene, J gene and CDR3 annotation of TCR sequences. TCRs were defined as expanded if a significant change between any two time points was detected under a Poisson model with p below 0.0001. TCR abundances were normalised to the total number of TCRs sequenced per sample and were expressed as counts per million. TRAV1-2 paired with TRAJ12, TRAJ20 or TRAJ33 defined MAIT TCRs, while TRAV10 paired with TRAJ18 defined iNKT TCRs. A search of VDJdb, accessed on 1 November 2021, was run for TCRs annotated to CMV, EBV and SARS-CoV-2, with TCRs annotated for multiple antigens excluded. TCRdb's own reprocessing of the public reads used fastp at Q25 and MiXCR and kept productive beta chains. Every entry covers one CDR3 protein and lists the most common genes and DNA from its rows. The V and J calls and clone size come from TCRdb's table, not from the authors' own analysis. This sample comprises 86,000 or so distinct CDR3 sequences, about 14% of them detected only once. The ten biggest clones cover 3% of the sample.

The source material was whole blood. This chain is built from TRBV19 and TRBJ2-1, with the D gene not confidently named. This receptor was taken from an adult who was a healthcare worker with PCR-confirmed SARS-CoV-2 infection or an uninfected control (not recorded which). The encoded CDR3 is CASSMVAYNEQFF. The sequenced DNA: TGTGCCAGTAGTATGGTCGCTTACAATGAGCAGTTCTTC.